Listed here is a single T cell receptor beta chain. The CDR3 sequence is 13 residues long. The V gene lost 3 bases and the J gene lost 5 bases, with 10 bases spanning the gap. Per the germline V gene, CDR1 is MGHRA and CDR2 is YSYEKL. Both previously described methods and listed TCR primers were employed to make bulk TCR libraries. TCRdb ran MiXCR on the PCR reads and lists one entry per CDR3 protein. The repertoire holds about 98,000 distinct CDR3 sequences, with about a third as singletons. Sorting was used to obtain naive CD8 T cells (CD8+CD4-CCR7+CD45RA+). This entry is derived from a study of molecular identifiers for immune sequencing clone quantification.

The J gene is TRBJ1-1, the V gene TRBV4-1; TRBD1 might be the D (5 bases). The source of this sequence is a human donor in good health. Some libraries in this study had Jurkat cell RNA spiked in. Specimen: naive CD8+ T cells from blood, with Jurkat cell RNA spiked in. The subset is: FACS-sorted CD8+CD4-CCR7+CD45RA+ naive T cells. CDR3 in amino acids: CASSQDIVTEAFF. CDR3 nucleotide sequence: TGCGCCAGCAGCCAGGACATCGTGACTGAAGCTTTCTTT.